This TCR beta chain appears in the sequencing data of a study of CD8+ T cells in alopecia areata (dated by TCRdb to the late 2010s). For the wider study: The treated patients, all with moderate-to-severe alopecia areata, were enrolled in an open-label pilot trial of oral tofacitinib given at 5 to 10 mg twice daily. RNA came from the PAXgene miRNA kit for fixed scalp, the miRNeasy kit for PBMCs, and the RNeasy kit for mouse skin. In humans, TCRbeta sequencing was performed on scalp tissue and on sorted CD4+ and CD8+ peripheral blood T cells from healthy controls and from patients with patchy or totalis/universalis alopecia areata. Patients received tofacitinib for 6 to 18 months and were then followed off drug for 6 months to check for delayed response and recurrence. Clonality in the scalp was compared among normal scalp (n=4), patchy alopecia areata scalp (n=8), and alopecia totalis/universalis scalp (n=8). immunoSEQ multiplex PCR using 35 Vbeta forward primers and 13 Jbeta reverse primers was used to amplify TCRbeta CDR3 regions. In both human patients and the C3H/HeJ mouse model, the study applied high-throughput TCRbeta sequencing to look at T cell clonal expansion in alopecia areata. Tofacitinib-treated patients had biopsies at baseline and at 4 and 24 weeks of treatment, with a later scalp biopsy in several patients. General findings and caveats noted by the study authors: Unlike mouse skin, which is dominated by gammadelta T cells, normal human skin has resident alphabeta T cells that are also sequenced, and this complicates analysis of the scalp TCR repertoire. TCR sequences shared between patients were less clear than in mice, possibly partly because of HLA diversity in the patient population. Compared with normal scalp, lesional scalp, particularly in alopecia totalis/universalis, had higher clonality and more expanded CD8+ clones, which suggests antigenic drive.

The cysteine opens and the phenylalanine closes a CDR3 of 13 amino acids. CDR3 DNA only is kept here, 39 bases in frame from base 1. V is cut by 10 bases and J by 7 bases, and the space between the germline ends is 17 bases. CDR1 and CDR2 (MNHEY, SMNVEV) derive from the germline V gene (reference sequence). Remarks on this clone: The antigen it binds to is not known. Base qualities are missing; no much larger clone stands one base away.

Preparation of the library involved the immunoSEQ multiplex PCR assay. For TCR sequencing, RNA was extracted from every sample and reverse transcribed into cDNA to serve as template. SuperScript III was used to make first-strand cDNA, primed with a 2:1 mix of oligo-dT and random hexamers. Amplification bias was assessed with a synthetic immune receptor repertoire, and residual bias was removed computationally. The paper's data handling went like this. After raw reads were preprocessed to remove errors, the CDR3 was defined following IMGT conventions as running from the conserved cysteine to phenylalanine. To get clonality, Shannon entropy was normalized by log2 of the number of productive unique TCRs and the result was subtracted from 1. Scalp TCRbeta sequences were cross-referenced with sorted blood CD4 and CD8 repertoires so that the CD4 or CD8 identity of scalp clones could be inferred. As stored in TCRdb, this immuneACCESS dataset retains in-frame rearrangements with V and J assigned. A fraction of the clones does not appear; measured against another copy, unresolved V genes explain less than half of the discrepancy, and the remainder lacks a known reason. Clone size and the V and J calls come from that table; the DNA yielded D and trimming. This sample gives 150,000 to 200,000 clones in total; around 71% of them show up just once. The top ten clonotypes cover more than 9.5% of the sample.

What the time point label conveys for this sample: baseline before oral tofacitinib. Peripheral blood and lesional scalp punch biopsies were obtained from patients with alopecia areata. After PBMCs were isolated by density centrifugation and stained for CD3, CD4 and CD8, a FACSAria was used to sort CD4+ and CD8+ T cells. Here the chain combines TRBV27 and TRBJ2-1, with a weak D call of TRBD2 (5 bases match). The TCR comes from a human donor with alopecia areata. This specimen consisted of CD8+ T cells sorted from blood, obtained at week 0. The sequenced DNA is TGTGCCACAGGATGGACGGGCGGGAATGAGCAGTTCTTC. Translated, it gives CATGWTGGNEQFF.